This T cell receptor (beta chain) was captured in a study of cytomegalovirus exposure and HLA in healthy donors. As for the study in general: Prior work identified 120 million or so unique TCR beta sequences in roughly 190 million T cells. The Caucasian-associated ancestry cluster contained about 80% of the approximately 420 genotyped donors. Findings and limits, study-wide: Later analysis associated a missense DCLRE1C variant with TCR beta V- and J-gene trimming. Earlier analysis yielded a pattern in which most TCR beta V segments were productive about 90% or about 30% of the time.

PCR was performed using 60 Vbeta and 13 Jbeta primers. TCRdb's copy holds only in-frame clones and misses some; the assay was immunoSEQ multiplex PCR. This repertoire comprises some 200,000 clones; its ten largest clones make up about 0.79%. As for this clone: The antigen is unknown.

The sequenced sample was PBMCs. The receptor was isolated from a woman younger than 35 in good health and CMV-seropositive.

The CDR3 spells CAISESKTGSYEQYF. DNA of the CDR3: TGTGCCATCAGTGAGTCGAAGACTGGGTCCTACGAGCAGTACTTC. The gene calls are TRBV10-3 and TRBJ2-7; no clear D gene. Germline CDR1 and CDR2: ENHRY and SYGVKD. This CDR3 has 15 residues. V was cut by 0 bases and J by 1 base, with 10 bases left in between.